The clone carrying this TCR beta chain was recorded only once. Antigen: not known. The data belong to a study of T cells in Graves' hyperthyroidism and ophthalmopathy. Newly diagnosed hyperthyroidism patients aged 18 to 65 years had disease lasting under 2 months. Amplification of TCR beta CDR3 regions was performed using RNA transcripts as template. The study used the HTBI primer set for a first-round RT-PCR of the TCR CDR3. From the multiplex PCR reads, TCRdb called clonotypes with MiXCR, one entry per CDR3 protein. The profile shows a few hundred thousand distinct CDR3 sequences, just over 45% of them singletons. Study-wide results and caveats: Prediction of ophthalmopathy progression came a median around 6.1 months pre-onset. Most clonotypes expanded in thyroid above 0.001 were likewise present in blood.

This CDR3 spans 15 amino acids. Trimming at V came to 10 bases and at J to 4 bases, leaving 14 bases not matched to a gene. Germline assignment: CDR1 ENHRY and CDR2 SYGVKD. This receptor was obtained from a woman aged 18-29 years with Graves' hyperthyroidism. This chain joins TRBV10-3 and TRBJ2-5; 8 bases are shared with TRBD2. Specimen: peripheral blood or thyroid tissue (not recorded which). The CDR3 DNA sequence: TGTGCCAGCAGCCCCACTAGCGGCTACGGAGAGACCCAGTACTTC. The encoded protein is CASSPTSGYGETQYF.